Shown below are 10 T cell receptor beta chains from a single sample sequenced in a study of cytomegalovirus exposure and HLA in healthy donors. Primers: 60 Vbeta forward and 13 Jbeta reverse. Profiled with immunoSEQ multiplex PCR; TCRdb holds only in-frame clones, not every one. In the table there are around 140,000 clones, roughly 80% of which are singletons. What was sequenced was PBMCs. The origin of the receptors is a woman aged 60-75 years in good health and CMV-seronegative.

V usage is TRBV10-3 and J usage is TRBJ1-2, with 8 bases fitting TRBD1. There are 14 residues in the CDR3. Germline-derived CDR1 and CDR2 are ENHRY and SYGVKD. Unmatched junction bases numbered 7, after V lost 6 bases and J lost 4 bases. CDR3 loop: CAIRQQGESYGYTF. The CDR3 region has the DNA TGTGCCATCAGGCAACAGGGGGAAAGCTATGGCTACACCTTC.

This clone has just a few counts. The V and J genes are TRBV10-1 and TRBJ1-1; D gene uncertain. The CDR3 runs to 11 residues. The V and J ends lost 3 bases and 7 bases respectively, with 6 bases between them. CDR1 and CDR2 from the germline V gene are WNHNN and SYGVQD (reference sequence). The CDR3 is CASSDSGEAFF. CDR3 in DNA: TGCGCCAGCAGTGACTCGGGTGAAGCTTTCTTT.

This clone appeared a few times. The chain employs TRBV5-4 and TRBJ1-2; no clear D gene. Germline CDR1 is SGHNT and CDR2 is YYREEE (reference sequence). This CDR3 is built from 13 residues. The CDR3 DNA reads as TGTGGTTTCGGACTCAAGGCTTCTATGGTCTACACCTTC. Protein product: CGFGLKASMVYTF.

This clone was detected only a few times. This chain uses TRBV10-3 with TRBJ2-7, with D hard to call. V lost 0 bases to trimming and J lost 1 base, with 7 bases between them. The germline gives CDR1 ENHRY, CDR2 SYGVKD. The CDR3 sequence is 14 residues long. CDR3 coding DNA: TGTGCCATCAGTGAGTCGTACGGTTCCTACGAGCAGTACTTC. Encoded protein: CAISESYGSYEQYF.

Remarks on this clone: The same CDR3 also results from other DNA sequences found in this sample. The chain recombines TRBV7-3 with TRBJ2-3; TRBD2 matches at 7 bases. This CDR3 comprises 14 residues. Germline values: CDR1 SGHTA, CDR2 FQGTGA. The J segment lost 0 bases and the V segment lost 6 bases, leaving 3 bases of the junction unmatched. The CDR3 nucleotides read TGTGCCAGCAGTGTAGCGGGCAGCACAGATACGCAGTATTTT. It specifies CASSVAGSTDTQYF.

The chain has TRBV2 and TRBJ1-1; D remains unclear. V gave up 2 bases and J gave up 0 bases, with 10 bases separating them. From germline, CDR1 is SNHLY and CDR2 FYNNEI. The CDR3 runs to 15 residues. The CDR3 nucleotides are TGTGCCAGCAGTGAAATGACAATGATGAACACTGAAGCTTTCTTT. Its translation: CASSEMTMMNTEAFF.

The genes are TRBV2 and TRBJ1-1, with TRBD1 matching 8 bases. Per the germline V gene, CDR1 is SNHLY and CDR2 is FYNNEI. Germline trimming cut 4 bases from V and 6 bases from J; bases unmatched to any gene: 7. The CDR3 is made up of 14 amino acids. The CDR3 region is CASSADRVSSEAFF. In DNA, the CDR3 is TGTGCCAGCAGTGCGGACAGGGTTTCTTCTGAAGCTTTCTTT.

The table lists this clone with a few counts. The chain employs TRBV28 and TRBJ1-1; D gene uncertain. Trimming removed 7 bases from V and 9 bases from J, with 15 bases in between. The CDR3 consists of 12 residues. CDR1 is MDHEN, CDR2 SYDVKM, per germline. The chain's CDR3 is CASIKSEGKAFF. The CDR3 DNA follows: TGTGCCAGCATTAAAAGCGAGGGAAAAGCTTTCTTT.

The chain recombines TRBV10-3 with TRBJ2-1; 7 bases are shared with TRBD2. The CDR3 has 14 amino acids. Germline CDR1 ENHRY, CDR2 SYGVKD. Losses at the gene ends were 8 bases for V and 9 bases for J; bases not matched to a gene: 13. In DNA, the CDR3 is TGTGCCATCGCCTTCGGCGGGAGCGTGGTTGAGCAGTTCTTC. Translated: CAIAFGGSVVEQFF.

Only a few counts were recorded for this clone. The chain uses TRBV7-9 and TRBJ2-7; 7 bases line up with TRBD1. CDR1 and CDR2 from the germline V gene are SEHNR and FQNEAQ (reference sequence). The CDR3 runs to 15 residues. V lost 6 bases and J lost 4; bases outside the gene matches: 12. CDR3 sequence: CASSLPTGYGYEQYF. In DNA form, the CDR3 reads TGTGCCAGCAGTCTCCCGACAGGGTATGGGTACGAGCAGTACTTC.